The rows below give T cell receptor beta chains drawn from one sample of a study of T cell changes during pregnancy in multiple sclerosis. Produced via immunoSEQ multiplex PCR; TCRdb's table is partial and in-frame only. The data show some 80,000 clones, with around 92% seen just once and around 0.9% held by the top ten. The starting material was peripheral blood, obtained in the first trimester of pregnancy. These receptors all stem from a female donor in good health, enrolled as a control in a pregnancy study. Both conserved end residues are part of each CDR3. A D gene is named only where the DNA matches it firmly. The listing skips clone size in some rows; elsewhere it reads once, few, many or a size class.

cdr3_aa	cdr3_nt	j_call	clone_size	v_call	d_call
CASSKGQGAPEAFF	TGTGCCAGTAGTAAGGGTCAGGGGGCACCTGAAGCTTTCTTT	TRBJ1-1	-	TRBV19	TRBD1
CASSPPPGLAEETQYF	TGTGCCAGCAGTCCGCCCCCAGGCCTAGCGGAAGAGACCCAGTACTTC	TRBJ2-5	-	TRBV5-5	TRBD2
CASSQVEGLGSYEQYF	TGCGCCAGCAGCCAAGTCGAGGGCCTGGGCTCCTACGAGCAGTACTTC	TRBJ2-7	-	TRBV4-1	-
CASSVEQGYTGELFF	TGTGCCAGCAGTGTAGAACAGGGTTACACCGGGGAGCTGTTTTTT	TRBJ2-2	-	TRBV6-1	-
CASTPRQGQETQYF	TGTGCCAGCACCCCGCGTCAGGGGCAAGAGACCCAGTACTTC	TRBJ2-5	-	TRBV7-2	-
CASSQEALTSTDTQYF	TGCGCCAGCAGCCAAGAGGCTCTTACGAGCACAGATACGCAGTATTTT	TRBJ2-3	-	TRBV4-3	-
CASSLARDRGTNEKLFF	TGTGCCAGCAGCTTAGCGCGGGACAGGGGCACTAATGAAAAACTGTTTTTT	TRBJ1-4	-	TRBV7-9	TRBD1
CASSSGRAAQYF	TGTGCCAGCAGCAGCGGGAGGGCCGCGCAGTACTTC	TRBJ2-7	-	TRBV7-2	TRBD2
CASSFLGRERVHEQYF	TGCGCCAGCAGCTTCCTCGGACGGGAGAGGGTCCACGAGCAGTACTTC	TRBJ2-7	-	TRBV5-1	-
CASSVEGTGEAEAFF	TGTGCCAGCAGCGTGGAAGGGACGGGGGAGGCTGAAGCTTTCTTT	TRBJ1-1	-	TRBV9	-
CAIRAAGVETQYF	TGTGCCATCCGAGCAGCAGGGGTGGAGACCCAGTACTTC	TRBJ2-5	-	TRBV10-3	-
CASSLGVGGTNSPLHF	TGTGCCAGCAGCTTGGGGGTTGGAGGGACCAATTCACCCCTCCACTTT	TRBJ1-6	-	TRBV7-6	-
CASSLPGPDEQFF	TGCGCCAGCAGCTTGCCAGGGCCCGATGAGCAGTTCTTC	TRBJ2-1	-	TRBV5-1	-
CASSPQPQGYSGNTIYF	TGTGCCAGTAGTCCTCAACCACAGGGATACTCTGGAAACACCATATATTTT	TRBJ1-3	-	TRBV19	-
CASSLGGQGSYNEQFF	TGTGCCAGCAGCTTAGGGGGACAGGGAAGCTACAATGAGCAGTTCTTC	TRBJ2-1	-	TRBV11-2	TRBD1
CASSERAGGAGANVLTF	TGTGCCAGCAGTGAAAGGGCAGGGGGAGCTGGGGCCAACGTCCTGACTTTC	TRBJ2-6	-	TRBV2	TRBD1
CASGWGLLNTEAFF	TGCGCCAGCGGATGGGGACTCTTGAACACTGAAGCTTTCTTT	TRBJ1-1	-	TRBV23-1	-
CASSLIVDSFFSQPQHF	TGTGCCAGCAGCTTAATTGTCGACAGTTTCTTTTCTCAGCCCCAGCATTTT	TRBJ1-5	-	TRBV7-2	-
CASSESGEPEAFF	TGCGCCAGCAGTGAGTCCGGGGAGCCTGAAGCTTTCTTT	TRBJ1-1	-	TRBV10-1	-
CASSREESYGYTF	TGTGCCAGCAGCAGGGAAGAGAGCTATGGCTACACCTTC	TRBJ1-2	-	TRBV6-6	-
CASSETGDTQYF	TGTGCCAGCAGTGAAACAGGGGATACGCAGTATTTT	TRBJ2-3	once	TRBV2	-
CASSITGGTDTQYF	TGTGCCAGCAGCATTACAGGGGGCACAGATACGCAGTATTTT	TRBJ2-3	-	TRBV7-2	TRBD1
CASSSIQRGGDTQYF	TGCGCCAGCAGCTCAATTCAGCGGGGGGGAGATACGCAGTATTTT	TRBJ2-3	once	TRBV5-1	TRBD2
CASSLYGGATEAFF	TGTGCCAGCAGTTTATATGGGGGGGCTACTGAAGCTTTCTTT	TRBJ1-1	-	TRBV28	-
CASTNGGSGRKTQYF	TGTGCCAGCACCAACGGGGGGAGTGGGAGAAAGACCCAGTACTTC	TRBJ2-5	-	TRBV6-5	TRBD2
CASSERQVLYGYTF	TGCGCCAGCAGTGAAAGACAGGTTCTCTATGGCTACACCTTC	TRBJ1-2	-	TRBV10-2	-
CASSLGGLRELFF	TGTGCCAGCAGCTTAGGGGGCTTAAGGGAGCTGTTTTTT	TRBJ2-2	-	TRBV7-9	-
CASKVGLATYEQYF	TGTGCCAGCAAAGTCGGACTAGCAACCTACGAGCAGTACTTC	TRBJ2-7	-	TRBV2	TRBD2
CARSSLPGTNEKLFF	TGTGCCAGAAGCTCACTTCCAGGAACTAATGAAAAACTGTTTTTT	TRBJ1-4	-	TRBV5-3	-
CASSQHQDTGELFF	TGTGCCAGCAGCCAACATCAGGACACCGGGGAGCTGTTTTTT	TRBJ2-2	-	TRBV14	-
CASRPDRGPSYEQYF	TGTGCCAGCAGGCCGGACAGGGGGCCTTCCTACGAGCAGTACTTC	TRBJ2-7	-	TRBV7-2	TRBD1
CASKNGFLYGYTF	TGTGCCAGCAAAAACGGTTTCCTTTATGGCTACACCTTC	TRBJ1-2	-	TRBV6-1	-
CSAGGRTPYF	TGCAGTGCTGGGGGCAGGACGCCGTATTTT	TRBJ2-3	-	TRBV20-1	-
CASSRTSGRTDTQYF	TGTGCCAGCAGCCGGACTAGCGGGAGGACAGATACGCAGTATTTT	TRBJ2-3	-	TRBV6-8	TRBD2
CASSLTGRNSPLHF	TGCGCCAGCAGCCTGACAGGGCGTAATTCACCCCTCCACTTT	TRBJ1-6	few	TRBV4-3	TRBD1